The clone carrying this TCR beta chain was detected only a few times. Its specificity is unknown. This sample was taken from a study of blood T cells in healthy people across ages. Points from the study as a whole: Naive and antigen-experienced cells could not be conclusively compared, given unsorted PBMCs. Long-lived donors exceeded aged donors in naive CD4+ cells and diversity.

PCR was performed a second time for roughly 7 to 12 cycles using a sample-barcoded 5' primer and a J-beta primer mix. One entry per CDR3 protein, called by TCRdb with MiXCR from the 5' RACE reads. Counted here are some 1.5 million distinct CDR3 sequences, 28% occurring once; the ten biggest clones make up 7.7%. Sample donors were healthy Caucasian individuals that came from Russia, aged 6 to 90. Between the trimmed V and J ends, which lost 4 bases and 4 bases, there was a span of 12 bases. The CDR3 covers 14 residues. Germline V gene data show CDR1 as SGHRS and CDR2 as YFSETQ. V usage is TRBV5-1 and J usage is TRBJ2-1; D is perhaps TRBD1 (7 bases). The sequence came from a young woman in good health. The sequenced sample was blood. The CDR3 nucleotides are TGCGCCAGCAGCGCGGGGACAGATTACAATGAGCAGTTCTTC. It specifies CASSAGTDYNEQFF. Combining the CDR3 with reference TRBV5-1 and TRBJ2-1 gives the whole variable domain KAGVTQTPRYLIKTRGQQVTLSCSPISGHRSVSWYQQTPGQGLQFLFEYFSETQRNKGNFPGRFSGRQFSNSRSEMNVSTLELGDSALYLCASSAGTDYNEQFFGPGTRLTVL.